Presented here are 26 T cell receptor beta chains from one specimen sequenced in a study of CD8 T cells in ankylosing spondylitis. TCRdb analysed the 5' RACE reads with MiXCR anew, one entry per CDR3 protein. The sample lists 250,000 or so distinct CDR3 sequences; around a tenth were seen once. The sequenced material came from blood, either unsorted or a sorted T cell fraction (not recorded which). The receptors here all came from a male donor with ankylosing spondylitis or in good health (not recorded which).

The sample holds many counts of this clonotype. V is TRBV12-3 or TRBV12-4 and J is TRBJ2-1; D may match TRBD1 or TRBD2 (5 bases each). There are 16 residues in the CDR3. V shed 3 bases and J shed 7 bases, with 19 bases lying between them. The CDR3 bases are TGTGCCAGCAGTTTGAGTCGGGGCCTCGCTGGGAATGAGCAGTTCTTC. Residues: CASSLSRGLAGNEQFF.

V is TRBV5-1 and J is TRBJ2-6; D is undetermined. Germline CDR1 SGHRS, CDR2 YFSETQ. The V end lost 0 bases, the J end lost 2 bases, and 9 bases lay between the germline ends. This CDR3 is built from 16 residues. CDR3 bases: TGCGCCAGCAGCTTGGAATGGGATACTGGGGCCAACGTCCTGACTTTC. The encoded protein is CASSLEWDTGANVLTF.

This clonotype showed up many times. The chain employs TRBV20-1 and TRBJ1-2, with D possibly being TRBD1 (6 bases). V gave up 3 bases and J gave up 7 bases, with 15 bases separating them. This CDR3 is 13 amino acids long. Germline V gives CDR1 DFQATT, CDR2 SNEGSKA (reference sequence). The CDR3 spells CSARMSGGAGYTF. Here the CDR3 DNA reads TGCAGTGCTAGGATGTCCGGGGGGGCTGGCTACACCTTC.

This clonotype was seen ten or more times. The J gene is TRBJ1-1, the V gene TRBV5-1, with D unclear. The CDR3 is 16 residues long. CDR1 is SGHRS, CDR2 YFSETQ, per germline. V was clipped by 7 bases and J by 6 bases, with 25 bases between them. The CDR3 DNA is TGCGCCAGCGGAGAGCCAGACTCGTTGTTAGGCGCTGAAGCTTTCTTT. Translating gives CASGEPDSLLGAEAFF.

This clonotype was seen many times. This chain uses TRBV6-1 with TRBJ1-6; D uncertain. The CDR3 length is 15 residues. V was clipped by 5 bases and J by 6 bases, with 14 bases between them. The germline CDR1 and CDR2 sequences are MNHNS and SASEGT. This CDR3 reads CASSPVMAFNSPLHF. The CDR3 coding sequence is TGTGCCAGCAGTCCAGTGATGGCCTTTAATTCACCCCTCCACTTT.

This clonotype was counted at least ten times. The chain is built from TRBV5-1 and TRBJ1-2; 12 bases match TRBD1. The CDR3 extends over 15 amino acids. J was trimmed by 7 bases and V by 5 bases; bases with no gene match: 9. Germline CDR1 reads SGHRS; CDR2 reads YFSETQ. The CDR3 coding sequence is TGCGCCAGCAGTTTTGGGACAGGGGGCTCTCTTGGCTACACCTTC. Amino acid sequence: CASSFGTGGSLGYTF.

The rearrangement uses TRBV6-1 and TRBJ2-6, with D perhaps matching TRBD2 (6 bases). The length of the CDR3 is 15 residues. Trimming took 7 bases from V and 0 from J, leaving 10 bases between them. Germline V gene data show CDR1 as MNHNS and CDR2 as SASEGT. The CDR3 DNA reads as TGTGCCAGCACCCACGGGGGCTCTGGGGCCAACGTCCTGACTTTC. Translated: CASTHGGSGANVLTF.

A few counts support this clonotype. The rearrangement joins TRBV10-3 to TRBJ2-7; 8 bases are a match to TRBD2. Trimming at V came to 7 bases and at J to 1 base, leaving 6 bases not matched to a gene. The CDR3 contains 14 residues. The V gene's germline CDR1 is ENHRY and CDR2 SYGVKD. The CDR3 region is CAITPGLDSYEQYF. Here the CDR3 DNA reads TGTGCCATCACCCCGGGACTAGATTCCTACGAGCAGTACTTC.

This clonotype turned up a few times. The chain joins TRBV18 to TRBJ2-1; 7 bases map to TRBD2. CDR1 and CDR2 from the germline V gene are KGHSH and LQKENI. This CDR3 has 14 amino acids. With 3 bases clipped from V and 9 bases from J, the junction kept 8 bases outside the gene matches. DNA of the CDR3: TGTGCCAGCTCACCCCAGGTGACTAGCTTTGAGCAGTTCTTC. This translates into CASSPQVTSFEQFF.

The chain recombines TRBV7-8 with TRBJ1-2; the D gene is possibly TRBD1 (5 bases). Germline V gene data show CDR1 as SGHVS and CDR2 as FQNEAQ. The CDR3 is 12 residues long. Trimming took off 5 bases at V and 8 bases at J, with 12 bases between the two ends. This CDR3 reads CASSLGAPGYTF. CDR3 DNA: TGTGCCAGCAGCCTAGGGGCCCCCGGCTACACCTTC.

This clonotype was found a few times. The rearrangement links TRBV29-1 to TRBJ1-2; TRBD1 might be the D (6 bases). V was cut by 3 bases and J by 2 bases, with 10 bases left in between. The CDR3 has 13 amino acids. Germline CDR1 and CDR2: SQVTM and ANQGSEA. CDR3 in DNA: TGCAGCGTTGAGAACAGGGCCAACTATGGCTACACCTTC. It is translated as CSVENRANYGYTF.

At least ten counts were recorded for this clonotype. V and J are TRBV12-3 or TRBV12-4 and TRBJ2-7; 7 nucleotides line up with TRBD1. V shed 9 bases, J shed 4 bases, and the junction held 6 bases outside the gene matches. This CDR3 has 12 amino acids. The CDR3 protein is CARGTEIYEQYF. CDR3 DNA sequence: TGTGCCAGGGGGACAGAGATTTACGAGCAGTACTTC.

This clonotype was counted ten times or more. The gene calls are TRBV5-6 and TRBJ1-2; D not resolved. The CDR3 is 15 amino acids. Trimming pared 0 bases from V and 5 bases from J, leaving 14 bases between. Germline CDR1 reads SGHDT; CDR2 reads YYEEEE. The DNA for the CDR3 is TGTGCCAGCAGCTTGGACCCGGCCGCGAGATATGGCTACACCTTC. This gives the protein CASSLDPAARYGYTF.

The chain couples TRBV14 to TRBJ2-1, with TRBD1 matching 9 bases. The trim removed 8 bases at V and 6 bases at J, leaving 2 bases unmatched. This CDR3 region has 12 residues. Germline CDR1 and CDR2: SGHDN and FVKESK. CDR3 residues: CASGQGLNEQFF. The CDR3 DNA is TGTGCCAGCGGACAGGGGCTCAATGAGCAGTTCTTC.

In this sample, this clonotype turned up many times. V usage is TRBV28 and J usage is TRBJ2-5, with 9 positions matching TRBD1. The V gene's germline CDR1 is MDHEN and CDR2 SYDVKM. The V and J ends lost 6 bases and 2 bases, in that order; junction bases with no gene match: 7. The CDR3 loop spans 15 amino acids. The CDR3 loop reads CASRKQGATQETQYF. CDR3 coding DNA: TGTGCCAGCAGGAAACAGGGGGCGACTCAAGAGACCCAGTACTTC.

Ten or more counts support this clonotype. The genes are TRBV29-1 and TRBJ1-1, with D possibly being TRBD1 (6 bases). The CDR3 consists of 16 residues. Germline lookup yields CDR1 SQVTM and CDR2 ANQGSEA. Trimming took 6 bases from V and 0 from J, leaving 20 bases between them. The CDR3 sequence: CSVLGGAAVMNTEAFF. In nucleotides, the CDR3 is TGCAGCGTCCTCGGGGGGGCTGCTGTTATGAACACTGAAGCTTTCTTT.

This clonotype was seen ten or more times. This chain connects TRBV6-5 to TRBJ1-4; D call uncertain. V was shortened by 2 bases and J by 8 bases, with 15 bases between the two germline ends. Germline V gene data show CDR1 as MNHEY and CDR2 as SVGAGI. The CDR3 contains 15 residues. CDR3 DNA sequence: TGTGCCAGCAGTTACGTTGGGGTTGGTGAAGAAAAACTGTTTTTT. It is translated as CASSYVGVGEEKLFF.

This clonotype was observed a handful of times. The CDR3 DNA reads TGCAGCGTTCCGGGTGGCACTGAAGCTTTCTTT. It codes for CSVPGGTEAFF. The chain is built from TRBV29-1 and TRBJ1-1; no definite D call. Looked up from germline, CDR1 is SQVTM and CDR2 is ANQGSEA. The CDR3 extends over 11 amino acids. V was clipped by 5 bases and J by 4 bases, with 8 bases between them. The full variable domain, rest sourced from reference TRBV29-1 and TRBJ1-1, is SAVISQKPSRDICQRGTSLTIQCQVDSQVTMMFWYRQQPGQSLTLIATANQGSEATYESGFVIDKFPISRPNLTFSTLTVSNMSPEDSSIYLCSVPGGTEAFFGQGTRLTVV.

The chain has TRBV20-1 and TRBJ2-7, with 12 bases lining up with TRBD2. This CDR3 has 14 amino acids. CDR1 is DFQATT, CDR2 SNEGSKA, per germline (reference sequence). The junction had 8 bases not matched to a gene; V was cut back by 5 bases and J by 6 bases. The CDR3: CSALRTSGTCEQYF. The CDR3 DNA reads TGCAGTGCTCTCCGGACTAGCGGGACCTGCGAGCAGTACTTC.

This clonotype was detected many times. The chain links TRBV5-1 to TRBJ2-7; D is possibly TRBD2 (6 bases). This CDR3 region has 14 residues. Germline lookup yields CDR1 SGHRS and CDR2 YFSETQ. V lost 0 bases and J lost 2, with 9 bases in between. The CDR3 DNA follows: TGCGCCAGCAGCTTGGTCGGGGGAACCTACGAGCAGTACTTC. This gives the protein CASSLVGGTYEQYF.

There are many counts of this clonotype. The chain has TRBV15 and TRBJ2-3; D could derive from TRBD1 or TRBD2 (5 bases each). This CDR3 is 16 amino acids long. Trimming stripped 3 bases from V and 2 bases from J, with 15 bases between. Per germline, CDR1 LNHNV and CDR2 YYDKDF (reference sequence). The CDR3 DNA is TGTGCCACCAGCAGTGAACGTAGGGGAGTCACAGATACGCAGTATTTT. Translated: CATSSERRGVTDTQYF.

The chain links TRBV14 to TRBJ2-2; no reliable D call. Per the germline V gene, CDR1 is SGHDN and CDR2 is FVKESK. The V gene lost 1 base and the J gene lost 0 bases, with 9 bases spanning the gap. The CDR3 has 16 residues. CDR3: CASSQVRIANTGELFF. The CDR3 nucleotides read TGTGCCAGCAGCCAAGTCAGGATCGCGAACACCGGGGAGCTGTTTTTT.

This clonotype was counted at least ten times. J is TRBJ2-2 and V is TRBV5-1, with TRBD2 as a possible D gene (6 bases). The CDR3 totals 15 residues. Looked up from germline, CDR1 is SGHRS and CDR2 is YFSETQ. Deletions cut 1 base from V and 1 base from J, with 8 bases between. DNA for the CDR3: TGCGCCAGCAGCTTGTGGGGGGAGAACACCGGGGAGCTGTTTTTT. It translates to CASSLWGENTGELFF. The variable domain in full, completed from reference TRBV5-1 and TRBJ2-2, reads KAGVTQTPRYLIKTRGQQVTLSCSPISGHRSVSWYQQTPGQGLQFLFEYFSETQRNKGNFPGRFSGRQFSNSRSEMNVSTLELGDSALYLCASSLWGENTGELFFGEGSRLTVL.

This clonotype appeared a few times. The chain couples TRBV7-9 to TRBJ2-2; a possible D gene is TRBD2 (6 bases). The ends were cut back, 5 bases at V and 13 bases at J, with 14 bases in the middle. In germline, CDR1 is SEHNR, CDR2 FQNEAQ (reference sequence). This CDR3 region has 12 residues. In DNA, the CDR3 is TGTGCCAGCAGCGGAGTGGAGGGGAGGCTGTTTTTT. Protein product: CASSGVEGRLFF.

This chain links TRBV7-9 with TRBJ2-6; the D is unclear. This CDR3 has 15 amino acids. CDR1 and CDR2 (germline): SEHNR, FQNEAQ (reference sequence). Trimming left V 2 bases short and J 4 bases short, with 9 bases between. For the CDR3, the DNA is TGTGCCAGCAGCTTATTGGAAGCCGGGGCCAACGTCCTGACTTTC. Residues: CASSLLEAGANVLTF.

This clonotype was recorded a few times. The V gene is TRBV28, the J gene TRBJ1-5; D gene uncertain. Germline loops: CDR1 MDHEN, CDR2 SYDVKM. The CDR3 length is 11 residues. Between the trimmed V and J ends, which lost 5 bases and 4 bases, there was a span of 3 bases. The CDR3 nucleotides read TGTGCCAGCAGTATAAATCAGCCCCAGCATTTT. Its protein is CASSINQPQHF.